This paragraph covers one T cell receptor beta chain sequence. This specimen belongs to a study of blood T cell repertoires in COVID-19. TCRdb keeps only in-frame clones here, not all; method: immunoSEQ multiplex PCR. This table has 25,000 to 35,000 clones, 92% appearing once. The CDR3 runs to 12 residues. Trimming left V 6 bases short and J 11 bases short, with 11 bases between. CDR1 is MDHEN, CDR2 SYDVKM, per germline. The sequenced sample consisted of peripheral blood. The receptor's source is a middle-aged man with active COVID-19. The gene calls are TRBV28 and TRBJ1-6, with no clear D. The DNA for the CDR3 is TGTGCCAGCAGCCCCCAAGTAGCACCCCTCCACTTT. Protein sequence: CASSPQVAPLHF. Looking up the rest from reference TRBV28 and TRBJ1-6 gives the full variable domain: DVKVTQSSRYLVKRTGEKVFLECVQDMDHENMFWYRQDPGLGLRLIYFSYDVKMKEKGDIPEGYSVSREKKERFSLILESASTNQTSMYLCASSPQVAPLHFGNGTRLTVT.